A single sample is the source of the 20 T cell receptor beta chains below, sequenced in a study of shared clonotypes between healthy human individuals (TCRdb year 2020). Receptor libraries were prepared by the immunoSEQ multiplex PCR assay. As stored in TCRdb, this immuneACCESS dataset retains in-frame rearrangements with V and J assigned. A fraction of the clones does not appear; measured against another copy, unresolved V genes explain less than half of the discrepancy, and the remainder lacks a known reason. In this sample the table shows 490,000 or so clones, 76% of which occur a single time. 10% to 15% of the sample rests with the top ten. Input material: PBMCs. The origin of the receptors is a woman aged 35 to 49 in good health. Some clones in this sample may be carry-over from other donors' samples.

V is TRBV15 and J is TRBJ1-5; the D is unclear. With 4 bases removed from V and 3 bases from J, the gap between germline ends came to 13 bases. Germline V gives CDR1 LNHNV, CDR2 YYDKDF (reference sequence). This CDR3 comprises 15 residues. CDR3 loop: CATSTQDGPNQPQHF. In DNA form, the CDR3 reads TGTGCCACCAGCACTCAAGACGGGCCCAATCAGCCCCAGCATTTT. The full variable domain, completed using reference TRBV15 and TRBJ1-5, is DAMVIQNPRYQVTQFGKPVTLSCSQTLNHNVMYWYQQKSSQAPKLLFHYYDKDFNNEADTPDNFQSRRPNTSFCFLDIRSPGLGDTAMYLCATSTQDGPNQPQHFGDGTRLSIL.

The V gene is TRBV4-3, the J gene TRBJ2-7; maybe TRBD1 (5 bases). This CDR3 has 15 amino acids. V was clipped by 5 bases and J by 1 base, with 15 bases between them. Per the germline V gene, CDR1 is LGHNA and CDR2 is YSLEER. Here the CDR3 DNA reads TGCGCCAGCAGCGCCCAGGCAGGGCCATCCTACGAGCAGTACTTC. Protein sequence: CASSAQAGPSYEQYF.

On this clone: Compared with germline, one end of the junction differs, possibly owing to a read error. This chain uses TRBV7-7 with TRBJ2-5, with TRBD2 matching 9 bases. Germline V gene data show CDR1 as SSHAT and CDR2 as FNYEAQ (reference sequence). The CDR3 is made up of 14 amino acids. CDR3: CASSLAGAVETQYF. CDR3 bases: TGTGCTAGCAGCTTAGCGGGAGCGGTAGAGACCCAGTACTTC.

This chain joins TRBV6-1 and TRBJ1-5; TRBD1 matches 9 bases. The CDR3 contains 15 residues. Germline V CDR1 and CDR2: MNHNS, SASEGT. Losses at the gene ends were 4 bases for V and 1 base for J; bases not matched to a gene: 2. The CDR3 DNA reads TGTGCCAGCAGTGGTACAGGGGGCAGCAATCAGCCCCAGCATTTT. The encoded protein is CASSGTGGSNQPQHF.

The V call is TRBV11-1, the J call TRBJ2-5, with a weak D call TRBD1 (6 bases). Trimming cost V 3 bases and J 1 base, with 9 bases left between them. The CDR3 length is 14 residues. Germline CDR1 is SGHAT and CDR2 is FQDESV (reference sequence). The CDR3 protein is CASSFRTAQETQYF. CDR3 coding DNA: TGTGCCAGCAGCTTCAGGACAGCCCAAGAGACCCAGTACTTC.

With respect to this clone: Within the sample, other DNA sequences also encode this same CDR3. The chain carries TRBV9 and TRBJ1-2; a possible D gene is TRBD1 (5 bases). Germline V lookup: CDR1 SGDLS, CDR2 YYNGEE. Trimming cost V 0 bases and J 4 bases, with 7 bases left between them. The CDR3 is 13 residues long. CDR3 coding DNA: TGTGCCAGCAGCGTAGGCGGGACCTATGGCTACACCTTC. This translates into CASSVGGTYGYTF.

The V call is TRBV2, the J call TRBJ2-3; perhaps TRBD2 as D (5 bases). There are 14 residues in the CDR3. V lost 0 bases and J lost 4, with 8 bases in between. The germline gives CDR1 SNHLY, CDR2 FYNNEI. As DNA, the CDR3 is TGTGCCAGCAGTGAAGCGGGAGCACCAGATACGCAGTATTTT. As protein: CASSEAGAPDTQYF.

V gene TRBV9 combines with J gene TRBJ2-7; no firm D call. The CDR3 runs 14 residues. Trimming stripped 0 bases from V and 4 bases from J, with 11 bases between. Germline V lookup: CDR1 SGDLS, CDR2 YYNGEE. CDR3 coding DNA: TGTGCCAGCAGCGTAGCTAGGGTCGGATACGAGCAGTACTTC. This codes for CASSVARVGYEQYF.

A few counts support this clone. The gene calls are TRBV19 and TRBJ2-7; 8 nucleotides align to TRBD2. The J segment lost 5 bases and the V segment lost 4 bases, leaving 13 bases of the junction unmatched. The CDR3 sequence is 16 residues long. Germline V lookup: CDR1 LNHDA, CDR2 SQIVND (reference sequence). The CDR3 protein is CASSTRGVAGLHEQYF. CDR3 nucleotides: TGTGCCAGTAGTACGCGGGGGGTAGCGGGACTCCACGAGCAGTACTTC.

This chain connects TRBV11-2 to TRBJ1-6; tentative D call: TRBD1 (5 bases). The germline gives CDR1 SGHAT, CDR2 FQNNGV. The CDR3 spans 15 residues. Trimming pared 0 bases from V and 8 bases from J, leaving 11 bases between. CDR3 amino acids: CASSLEGGVYSPLHF. DNA for the CDR3: TGTGCCAGCAGCTTAGAGGGGGGGGTGTATTCACCCCTCCACTTT. Together with reference TRBV11-2 and TRBJ1-6, the CDR3 gives the full variable domain: EAGVAQSPRYKIIEKRQSVAFWCNPISGHATLYWYQQILGQGPKLLIQFQNNGVVDDSQLPKDRFSAERLKGVDSTLKIQPAKLEDSAVYLCASSLEGGVYSPLHFGNGTRLTVT.

This chain connects TRBV10-3 to TRBJ2-7; D not certain. Between the trimmed V and J ends, which lost 6 bases and 6 bases, there was a span of 12 bases. Germline assignment: CDR1 ENHRY and CDR2 SYGVKD. The CDR3 length is 12 residues. This CDR3 reads CAIRDGAREQYF. CDR3 nucleotides: TGTGCCATCAGGGACGGCGCTCGCGAGCAGTACTTC.

In this sample, this clone turned up a few times. This sequence joins TRBV18 and TRBJ2-7; 7 nucleotides match TRBD1. The CDR3 loop spans 14 amino acids. The J segment lost 2 bases and the V segment lost 5 bases, leaving 6 bases of the junction unmatched. The germline V gene has CDR1 KGHSH and CDR2 LQKENI. For the CDR3, the DNA is TGTGCCAGCTCAGCCCCGGGACAGCCCTACGAGCAGTACTTC. Translating gives CASSAPGQPYEQYF.

On this clone itself: A single base is all that separates this from a far larger clone, so a read error is likely. The chain recombines TRBV30 with TRBJ1-4; a possible D gene is TRBD1 (6 bases). The CDR3 is 15 residues long. Germline CDR1 and CDR2: GTSNPN and SVGIG (reference sequence). The CDR3 DNA is TGTGCCTGCAACAGGGAATTTGGGGTGAATGAAAGACTGTTTTTT. Translated, it gives CACNREFGVNERLFF.

This rearrangement joins TRBV2 to TRBJ2-2; D may be TRBD2 (5 bases). Trimming shortened V by 6 bases and J by 4 bases, and 15 bases separated the two germline ends. Germline V CDR1 and CDR2: SNHLY, FYNNEI. The CDR3 has 15 residues. The CDR3, as DNA: TGTGCCAGCAGCCCAACTAGATCCGCCACCGGGGAGCTGTTTTTT. Protein: CASSPTRSATGELFF.

With respect to this clone: This CDR3 is also generated by other DNA sequences in the sample. V gene TRBV6-4 combines with J gene TRBJ1-1; D ambiguous. With 0 bases removed from V and 0 bases from J, the gap between germline ends came to 2 bases. The CDR3 covers 13 residues. CDR1 MRHNA and CDR2 SNTAGT come from the germline V gene. The CDR3 protein is CASSDSLNTEAFF. In DNA, the CDR3 is TGTGCCAGCAGTGACTCATTGAACACTGAAGCTTTCTTT.

The CDR3 DNA sequence: TGTGCCAGCAGCTTAGGACAGGGGGCGAGCACTGAAGCTTTCTTT. This codes for CASSLGQGASTEAFF. This chain uses TRBV7-2 with TRBJ1-1, with 10 positions matching TRBD1. J was trimmed by 4 bases and V by 1 base; bases with no gene match: 3. From germline, CDR1 is SGHTA and CDR2 FQGNSA. The CDR3 consists of 15 residues.

This clone has just a few counts. This rearrangement joins TRBV29-1 to TRBJ1-5; TRBD1 matches at 8 bases. This CDR3 region has 15 residues. The germline CDR1 and CDR2 sequences are SQVTM and ANQGSEA. After removal of 6 bases from V and 2 bases from J, the junction contained 9 bases not matched to a gene. The CDR3 is CSVQIQGARNQPQHF. DNA for the CDR3: TGCAGCGTACAAATCCAGGGGGCTCGCAATCAGCCCCAGCATTTT.

This clone was found a few times. Possible read error: a much larger clone is one base away. The sample holds other DNA sequences that translate to the same CDR3. The V and J genes are TRBV30 and TRBJ1-1; D not resolved. The CDR3 spans 12 residues. Trimming stripped 0 bases from V and 8 bases from J, with 10 bases between. The V gene's germline CDR1 is GTSNPN and CDR2 SVGIG (reference sequence). This CDR3 is CAWSVRPTEAFF. The CDR3 DNA sequence: TGTGCCTGGAGTGTAAGGCCCACCGAAGCTTTCTTT.

The gene calls are TRBV18 and TRBJ1-1; D gene uncertain. Trimming removed 2 bases at V and 3 bases at J, with 7 bases between. CDR3 size: 13 residues. CDR1 KGHSH and CDR2 LQKENI come from the germline V gene. CDR3 DNA sequence: TGTGCCAGCTCACCATCCGGGGACACTGAAGCTTTCTTT. Protein: CASSPSGDTEAFF.

CDR3: CASSRLAGTGELFF. The CDR3 nucleotides are TGCGCCAGCAGCCGACTAGCGGGAACCGGGGAGCTGTTTTTT. V gene TRBV4-1 combines with J gene TRBJ2-2; TRBD2 aligns across 11 bases. Germline CDR1 and CDR2: MGHRA and YSYEKL. The CDR3 has 14 residues. The ends lost 4 bases at V and 5 bases at J; junction bases unmatched: 0.